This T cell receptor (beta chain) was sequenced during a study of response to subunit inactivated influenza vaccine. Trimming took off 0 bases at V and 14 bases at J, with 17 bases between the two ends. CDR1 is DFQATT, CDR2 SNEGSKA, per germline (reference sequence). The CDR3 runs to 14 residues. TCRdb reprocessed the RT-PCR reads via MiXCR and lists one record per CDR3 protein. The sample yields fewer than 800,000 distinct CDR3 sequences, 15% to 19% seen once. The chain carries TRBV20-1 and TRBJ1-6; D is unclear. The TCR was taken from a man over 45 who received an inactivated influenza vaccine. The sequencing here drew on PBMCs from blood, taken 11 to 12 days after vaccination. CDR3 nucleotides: TGCAGTGCTAGAGAATTGGGTAGGACCGGAACCCTCCACTTT. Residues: CSARELGRTGTLHF.